This TCR beta chain was identified in a study of CD8+ T cells in alopecia areata. The V gene's germline CDR1 is ENHRY and CDR2 SYGVKD. CDR3 length: 15 residues. The junction had 9 bases not matched to a gene; V was cut back by 7 bases and J by 6 bases. Extraction of RNA preceded its reverse transcription into cDNA, which served as the sequencing template. Clones were read by immunoSEQ multiplex PCR, and TCRdb kept only the in-frame ones, dropping some. The data hold over 110,000 clones, with around 49% observed a single time. The specimen comprised CD4+ T cells sorted from blood, sampled at week 0. The chain is built from TRBV10-3 and TRBJ2-1, with TRBD2 identical over 10 bases. The TCR comes from a human donor with alopecia areata. The CDR3 loop is CAITPGLASGNEQFF. CDR3 in DNA: TGTGCCATCACCCCGGGACTAGCGAGCGGCAATGAGCAGTTCTTC.